Included here is one T cell receptor (beta chain) sequence, with context. Its target antigen remains unknown. There are no base qualities to consult, and no much larger clone falls within one base. This specimen comes from a study of T cells in Graves' hyperthyroidism and ophthalmopathy (dated by TCRdb to about 2019). Turning to the overall study: To identify TCR V-J signatures that set the groups apart, the researchers used a discovery cohort of more than 95 patients, made up of 43 with Graves' ophthalmopathy and about 59 with stable Graves' hyperthyroidism. After blood sampling, hyperthyroidism patients were treated with methimazole at a starting dose of 30 mg daily, and ophthalmopathy patients were treated with high-dose intravenous methylprednisolone. Prospective prediction of ophthalmopathy was tested in an independent validation cohort consisting of fewer than 20 hyperthyroidism patients and 17 patients who later progressed to ophthalmopathy. The 80 to 100 discovery patients were randomly divided into training and test sets at a 7:3 ratio. According to the paper, TCR Vbeta CDR3 sequencing was carried out on about 140 peripheral blood samples, which came from fewer than 50 ophthalmopathy, 70 to 80 hyperthyroidism and about 17 progressor patients. In more than five Graves' hyperthyroidism patients, the study also compared T-cell repertoires from thyroid tissue with T-cell repertoires from blood.

The TCR beta CDR3 regions were amplified from RNA transcripts. A first-round RT-PCR of the TCR CDR3 used the HTBI primer set with the Qiagen OneStep RT-PCR kit. Libraries were constructed in a second round of multiplex PCR, after which size selection and purification were carried out. Paired-end sequencing of the libraries was performed with 100 bp reads on an Illumina HiSeq2000. In the paper's pipeline: SOAPnuke was used to process the raw data, with reads discarded if the reads contained adapters or uncalled bases, had a mean Phred below 15, or lacked an exact constant-primer or identifier match. High-quality paired reads were merged with COPE v1.2.5, and unique nucleotide sequences were defined as clonotypes. Clonotypes were aligned to IMGT TRBV, TRBD and TRBJ reference segments using MiTCR v1.1. Only V-J combinations with frequency above 0.0001, covering 99% to 99.2% of repertoires, were analysed. A TCS score was defined as the ratio of F50 (clonal expansion) to E x V (chaos), with BLOSUM62-based TCRdist applied between CDR3 peptides within each V-J. Welch's t-statistics and random forest reduced 500 to 550 V-J features to 13, which were used in a naive Bayes classifier (R e1071). The Morisita-Horn index was used to measure how similar the thyroid and blood repertoires were. TCRdb reanalyzed the raw reads on its own, using fastp at Q25 for trimming and MiXCR for clone calling, and kept in-frame beta chains. Every entry covers one CDR3 protein and lists the most common genes and DNA from its rows. For this entry, the V and J calls and clone size follow TCRdb and not the study's own pipeline. The sample table lists hundreds of thousands of distinct CDR3 sequences, nearly 45% of them with a count of one. Under 8.5% of the sample comes from the top ten.

The paper's findings and limits, for the study overall: No statistical method was used to fix the sample size in advance, and group allocation was not hidden from the investigators. Most expanded thyroid clonotypes (frequency above 0.001) were also found in blood, which suggests that blood repertoires may mirror thyroid immune responses. During validation, the model predicted progression to ophthalmopathy a median of around 6 months ahead of onset, with almost 71% sensitivity and 72.22% specificity. A 13 V-J signature model separated ophthalmopathy from stable hyperthyroidism, with 87.88% sensitivity and about 81% specificity in cross-validation and 80%/75% in testing.

Any patient with an uncontrolled infection, another autoimmune disease, pregnancy or lactation was excluded. Clinical symptoms, serum thyroxine and TRAb, thyroid ultrasound, and orbital computed tomography formed the basis for the diagnoses. Total RNA was extracted using Trizol reagent, and RNA quality was assessed on an Agilent 2100 Bioanalyzer. Per the germline V gene, WSHSY is the CDR1 and SAAADI is the CDR2. The CDR3 runs 12 residues from the cysteine to the phenylalanine. Only the CDR3 DNA is retained, 36 bases long and in frame from the first base. V is cut by 7 bases and J by 2 bases, and the space between the germline ends is 8 bases.

The rearrangement combines TRBV10-2 with TRBJ1-2, with a weak D call of TRBD1 (5 bases match). The sequence was collected from an adult man with Graves' disease, either hyperthyroidism or ophthalmopathy (not recorded which). Sample: peripheral blood or thyroid tissue (not recorded which). CDR3 protein: CASTNRNYGYTF. The bases read TGCGCCAGCACTAACAGGAACTATGGCTACACCTTC.